The 21 T cell receptor beta chains in this list originate from one sample, sequenced in a study of multiple sclerosis patients with progressive multifocal leukoencephalopathy. Time point noted: 5 to 6 months of natalizumab therapy. Sequenced by immunoSEQ multiplex PCR; TCRdb stores in-frame clones only, minus some. The repertoire has tens of thousands of clones, around nine tenths of them found once; the top ten carry approximately 1.4%. The source material was PBMCs, sampled from a patient treated with natalizumab. The receptors originated from a human donor with multiple sclerosis.

The chain carries TRBV4-3 and TRBJ2-4; TRBD1 agrees at 7 bases. J was trimmed by 5 bases and V by 1 base; bases with no gene match: 5. The CDR3 runs 15 residues. The V gene's germline CDR1 is LGHNA and CDR2 YSLEER. The CDR3 sequence: CASSQGRQGQNIQYF. The DNA of the CDR3 is TGCGCCAGCAGCCAAGGGAGACAGGGTCAAAACATTCAGTACTTC.

The chain recombines TRBV19 with TRBJ1-5, with a weak D call TRBD1 (6 bases). Trimming pared 3 bases from V and 7 bases from J, leaving 13 bases between. Germline V CDR1 and CDR2: LNHDA, SQIVND (reference sequence). The CDR3 covers 14 residues. The DNA of the CDR3 is TGTGCCAGTAGTATGGCTTCAGGGGTCCAGCCCCAGCATTTT. The encoded protein is CASSMASGVQPQHF.

This rearrangement joins TRBV5-1 to TRBJ1-5, with TRBD1 identical over 7 bases. V was pared by 0 bases and J by 5 bases, with 5 bases of the junction left unmatched. The CDR3 has 15 residues. Germline CDR1 reads SGHRS; CDR2 reads YFSETQ. The CDR3 protein is CASSLGGRGDQPQHF. Written as DNA, the CDR3 is TGCGCCAGCAGCTTGGGCGGCAGGGGGGATCAGCCCCAGCATTTT.

This chain uses TRBV7-9 with TRBJ2-7; TRBD1 or TRBD2 may be the D gene (5 bases each). The V gene's germline CDR1 is SEHNR and CDR2 FQNEAQ (reference sequence). The ends were cut back, 8 bases at V and 0 bases at J, with 14 bases in the middle. The length of the CDR3 is 14 residues. DNA of the CDR3: TGTGCCAGCGGCCCCGGGACGTCCTCCTACGAGCAGTACTTC. This encodes CASGPGTSSYEQYF.

This clone is a singleton in its sample. This chain uses TRBV27 with TRBJ1-5; TRBD1 is a possible D gene (5 bases). Germline V gives CDR1 MNHEY, CDR2 SMNVEV (reference sequence). CDR3 length: 13 amino acids. V dropped 6 bases and J dropped 5 bases, with 11 bases sitting between them. CDR3 residues: CASRRGRDQPQHF. The DNA for the CDR3 is TGTGCCAGCAGAAGGGGCCGCGATCAGCCCCAGCATTTT.

The V call is TRBV4-1, the J call TRBJ1-2; D is possibly TRBD1 (5 bases). The CDR3 runs to 16 residues. In germline, CDR1 is MGHRA, CDR2 YSYEKL. V was trimmed by 4 bases and J by 2 bases, leaving 17 bases between them. The CDR3 coding sequence is TGCGCCAGCAGCCCCCCTCTGGGGCGGGTGAACTATGGCTACACCTTC. It codes for CASSPPLGRVNYGYTF.

This clone has a handful of counts. Here the CDR3 DNA reads TGTGCCAGCAGCTTAAAGCGGAGGGTGGACGAAAAACTGTTTTTT. This codes for CASSLKRRVDEKLFF. The genes are TRBV7-2 and TRBJ1-4; D is undetermined. V was trimmed by 2 bases and J by 8 bases, leaving 15 bases between them. The V gene's germline CDR1 is SGHTA and CDR2 FQGNSA. The CDR3 is made up of 15 amino acids.

V and J are TRBV6-4 and TRBJ2-1; possibly TRBD1 for D (5 bases). Between the trimmed V and J ends, which lost 2 bases and 9 bases, there was a span of 17 bases. The CDR3 sequence is 15 residues long. Germline loops: CDR1 MRHNA, CDR2 SNTAGT. For the CDR3, the DNA is TGTGCCAGCAGTGACCAGGGTAGGGTTGTGGGTGAGCAGTTCTTC. Translated, it gives CASSDQGRVVGEQFF.

This chain connects TRBV2 to TRBJ2-1; 13 bases map to TRBD2. Germline assignment: CDR1 SNHLY and CDR2 FYNNEI. The CDR3 has 13 amino acids. The ends lost 3 bases at V and 10 bases at J; junction bases unmatched: 0. The CDR3 DNA reads TGTGCCAGCAGTGAGGGACTAGCGGGGGAGCAGTTCTTC. Translating it yields CASSEGLAGEQFF.

V and J are TRBV29-1 and TRBJ2-3; D is uncertain. Trimming pared 6 bases from V and 0 bases from J, leaving 4 bases between. Per the germline V gene, CDR1 is SQVTM and CDR2 is ANQGSEA. CDR3 length: 11 residues. CDR3 bases: TGCAGCGTACACAGCACAGATACGCAGTATTTT. Protein sequence: CSVHSTDTQYF.

The gene calls are TRBV19 and TRBJ1-2; 7 bases match TRBD1. CDR3 length equals 15 residues. Germline V gene lookup returns CDR1 LNHDA and CDR2 SQIVND (reference sequence). V lost 7 bases to trimming and J lost 5 bases; unmatched junction nucleotides: 13. The CDR3 protein is CASTLSTGTAYGYTF. The DNA for the CDR3 is TGTGCCAGTACCCTCTCCACCGGGACAGCTTATGGCTACACCTTC.

This rearrangement joins TRBV2 to TRBJ2-7; the match to TRBD2 covers 7 bases. V lost 6 bases to trimming and J lost 4 bases; unmatched junction nucleotides: 6. CDR1 SNHLY and CDR2 FYNNEI come from the germline V gene. The CDR3 consists of 13 residues. The CDR3 sequence: CASRVREGYEQYF. The CDR3 DNA reads as TGTGCCAGCAGGGTCAGGGAGGGGTACGAGCAGTACTTC.

The rearrangement links TRBV12-5 to TRBJ1-2; TRBD1 might be the D (6 bases). This CDR3 is built from 15 residues. Germline V gene sequence: CDR1 LGHNT, CDR2 FRNRAP. V was pared by 2 bases and J by 6 bases, with 16 bases between. The CDR3 sequence is CASGLTMDRQNGYTF. In DNA, the CDR3 is TGTGCTAGTGGTTTGACCATGGACAGACAGAATGGCTACACCTTC.

This chain links TRBV28 with TRBJ1-5; 9 bases agree with TRBD1. Trimming removed 4 bases from V and 14 bases from J; junction bases left unmatched: 3. Looked up from germline, CDR1 is MDHEN and CDR2 is SYDVKM. The CDR3 contains 11 residues. DNA for the CDR3: TGTGCCAGCAGTTACCGGGACAGGGAGCATTTT. Translated: CASSYRDREHF.

The chain combines TRBV6-1 with TRBJ2-7; D tentatively fits TRBD1 or TRBD2 (5 bases each). This CDR3 comprises 15 residues. Germline V CDR1 and CDR2: MNHNS, SASEGT. Trimming took 3 bases from V and 2 from J, leaving 14 bases between them. The CDR3 DNA reads as TGTGCCAGCAGTGATACGGGACGGCCAACCTACGAGCAGTACTTC. Translated, it gives CASSDTGRPTYEQYF.

The gene calls are TRBV7-2 and TRBJ2-5; D is undetermined. The DNA end is more similar to TRBJ2-7, so the J call may be wrong. The germline CDR1 and CDR2 sequences are SGHTA and FQGNSA. The CDR3 length is 15 residues. CDR3 nucleotides: TGTGCCAGCAGCTTTAGCCCTAGTGGTCTCTACGAGCAGTACTTC. Amino acids: CASSFSPSGLYEQYF.

The chain recombines TRBV28 with TRBJ1-2; no definite D call. The germline CDR1 and CDR2 sequences are MDHEN and SYDVKM. This CDR3 has 14 residues. The V end was cut by 2 bases, the J end by 0 bases, with 7 bases between. The CDR3 loop is CASSLRMTNYGYTF. Written as DNA, the CDR3 is TGTGCCAGCAGTTTACGGATGACTAACTATGGCTACACCTTC.

The V gene is TRBV5-1, the J gene TRBJ2-1; D possibly matches TRBD1 or TRBD2 (5 bases each). Germline lookup yields CDR1 SGHRS and CDR2 YFSETQ. This CDR3 contains 17 residues. V was shortened by 4 bases and J by 5 bases, with 22 bases between the two germline ends. In DNA form, the CDR3 reads TGCGCCAGCAGCCGTACCGCCGGGACCCCCCCTAACAATGAGCAGTTCTTC. Encoded protein: CASSRTAGTPPNNEQFF.

This clone was recorded once. This CDR3 reads CASSEYFEAFF. CDR3 coding DNA: TGTGCCAGCAGTGAATATTTTGAAGCTTTCTTT. This chain joins TRBV25-1 and TRBJ1-1; D gene ambiguous. Trimming stripped 0 bases from V and 7 bases from J, with 3 bases between. This CDR3 is built from 11 residues. Germline V CDR1 and CDR2: MGHDK, SYGVNS. The variable domain in full, with the rest retrieved from reference TRBV25-1 and TRBJ1-1, is EADIYQTPRYLVIGTGKKITLECSQTMGHDKMYWYQQDPGMELHLIHYSYGVNSTEKGDLSSESTVSRIRTEHFPLTLESARPSHTSQYLCASSEYFEAFFGQGTRLTVV.

This chain joins TRBV18 and TRBJ1-1; 10 positions match TRBD1. Germline values: CDR1 KGHSH, CDR2 LQKENI. The CDR3 covers 15 residues. V gave up 3 bases and J gave up 6 bases; unmatched junction bases: 7. The CDR3 nucleotides read TGTGCCAGCTCACCGTGGGACAGGGGAATTCCTGAAGCTTTCTTT. Protein: CASSPWDRGIPEAFF. The complete variable domain, with remaining parts taken from reference TRBV18 and TRBJ1-1, reads NAGVMQNPRHLVRRRGQEARLRCSPMKGHSHVYWYRQLPEEGLKFMVYLQKENIIDESGMPKERFSAEFPKEGPSILRIQQVVRGDSAAYFCASSPWDRGIPEAFFGQGTRLTVV.

This chain connects TRBV9 to TRBJ1-1, with D unresolved. The CDR3 is made up of 14 amino acids. Trimming removed 0 bases at V and 6 bases at J, with 12 bases between. In germline, CDR1 is SGDLS, CDR2 YYNGEE. The CDR3: CASSVEGSPAEAFF. The CDR3 DNA reads TGTGCCAGCAGCGTAGAAGGATCGCCAGCTGAAGCTTTCTTT.